This T cell receptor beta chain was captured in a study of cytomegalovirus exposure and HLA in healthy donors. Germline CDR1 is MGHRA and CDR2 is YSYEKL. The CDR3 spans 19 residues. Trimming at V came to 8 bases and at J to 3 bases, leaving 19 bases not matched to a gene. Amplification used 60 Vbeta primers and 13 Jbeta primers. Profiling relied on immunoSEQ multiplex PCR, and the TCRdb table lists in-frame clones only, not all of them. The sample contains 120,000 to 150,000 clones, 73% of which appear only once. The chain joins TRBV4-1 to TRBJ2-7, with 13 bases aligning to TRBD2. This TCR was recovered from a woman between 18 and 30 years old in good health and CMV-seronegative. The sample consisted of PBMCs. CDR3 sequence reads: CASGLGLAGLYDLNYEQYV. The CDR3 coding sequence is TGCGCCAGCGGATTGGGACTAGCGGGGTTATACGACCTTAACTACGAGCAGTACGTC.